The text below deals with one T cell receptor beta chain. Its antigen is unidentified. These data belong to a study of cytomegalovirus exposure and HLA in healthy donors. Study information: Counted in an early data release were some 81 million unique TCRs from HLA-typed donors. Whole-study results and caveats: Some V segments, TRBV6-2 and TRBV6-3 among them, were indistinguishable and were therefore excluded. In a later analysis, TCR beta V- and J-gene trimming showed a link to a missense DCLRE1C variant. TCR beta sequences reportedly predicted most subjects' HLA-A and HLA-B alleles accurately.

The PCR had 60 Vbeta and 13 Jbeta primers. This table comes from immunoSEQ multiplex PCR, and its TCRdb copy is limited to in-frame clones, with some not included. The table records some 150,000 clones, roughly 80% of them present only once. Per germline, CDR1 SGDLS and CDR2 YYNGEE. With 0 bases removed from V and 7 bases from J, the gap between germline ends came to 16 bases. The CDR3 consists of 16 residues. This TCR came from a middle-aged woman in good health and CMV-seropositive. Sample: PBMCs. This chain joins TRBV9 and TRBJ2-2; D is possibly TRBD2 (6 bases). In DNA, the CDR3 is TGTGCCAGCAGCGTAGGTAGCGGAGGGACCATCGGGGAGCTGTTTTTT. Protein product: CASSVGSGGTIGELFF.